This is a list of T cell receptor beta chains from one sample in a study of cytomegalovirus exposure and HLA in healthy donors. Sequenced by immunoSEQ multiplex PCR; TCRdb stores in-frame clones only, minus some. Among 120,000 to 150,000 clones, 60% to 85% were seen once, and the ten largest hold about 13%. Material for sequencing was PBMCs. Receptor source: a man aged 35-49 years in good health and CMV-seropositive. Both conserved end residues are part of each CDR3. The D gene is left open where the match is weak. Not all rows give a size; the values are once, few, many and, for expanded clones, a class.

CDR3aa: CASNLGGSGANVLTF
CDR3nt: TGTGCCAGTAATTTAGGGGGCTCTGGGGCCAACGTCCTGACTTTC
j_gene: TRBJ2-6
v_gene: TRBV6-1
d_gene: NA
abundance: NA

CDR3aa: CASSGGYQETQYF
CDR3nt: TGTGCCAGCAGCGGAGGGTACCAAGAGACCCAGTACTTC
j_gene: TRBJ2-5
v_gene: TRBV7-7
d_gene: NA
abundance: NA

CDR3aa: CASSLSNSRTEAFF
CDR3nt: TGTGCCAGCAGCTTATCAAACAGTAGGACTGAAGCTTTCTTT
j_gene: TRBJ1-1
v_gene: TRBV7-9
d_gene: NA
abundance: NA

CDR3aa: CSAVRDTGELFF
CDR3nt: TGCAGCGCCGTTCGGGACACCGGGGAGCTGTTTTTT
j_gene: TRBJ2-2
v_gene: TRBV29-1
d_gene: NA
abundance: NA

CDR3aa: CASSGQGAGEQYF
CDR3nt: TGCGCCAGCTCGGGACAGGGGGCCGGGGAGCAGTACTTC
j_gene: TRBJ2-7
v_gene: TRBV10-2
d_gene: TRBD1
abundance: once

CDR3aa: CASSQFLGQGITEAFF
CDR3nt: TGTGCCAGCAGCCAATTCCTGGGACAGGGTATCACTGAAGCTTTCTTT
j_gene: TRBJ1-1
v_gene: TRBV16
d_gene: TRBD1
abundance: many

CDR3aa: CASRKALRTDTEAFF
CDR3nt: TGTGCCAGCAGGAAGGCCCTACGGACAGACACTGAAGCTTTCTTT
j_gene: TRBJ1-1
v_gene: TRBV6-1
d_gene: NA
abundance: NA

CDR3aa: CASSSGVQQYF
CDR3nt: TGTGCCAGCAGTTCGGGTGTCCAGCAGTACTTC
j_gene: TRBJ2-7
v_gene: TRBV27
d_gene: NA
abundance: NA

CDR3aa: CASSSSQKSYYNEQFF
CDR3nt: TGTGCCAGCTCTAGCTCCCAGAAGTCCTACTACAATGAGCAGTTCTTC
j_gene: TRBJ2-1
v_gene: TRBV2
d_gene: NA
abundance: NA

CDR3aa: CASSRGGADNYGYTF
CDR3nt: TGTGCCAGCAGCCGCGGAGGGGCGGATAACTATGGCTACACCTTC
j_gene: TRBJ1-2
v_gene: TRBV5-6
d_gene: NA
abundance: NA

CDR3aa: CASSVGTGGSPLHF
CDR3nt: TGTGCCAGCAGCGTGGGGACAGGGGGTTCACCCCTCCACTTT
j_gene: TRBJ1-6
v_gene: TRBV9
d_gene: TRBD1
abundance: NA

CDR3aa: CASSGGNPYEQYF
CDR3nt: TGCGCCAGCAGTGGGGGCAACCCCTACGAGCAGTACTTC
j_gene: TRBJ2-7
v_gene: TRBV5-1
d_gene: NA
abundance: NA

CDR3aa: CASSQGQGFNQPQHF
CDR3nt: TGTGCCAGCTCACAGGGACAGGGTTTCAATCAGCCCCAGCATTTT
j_gene: TRBJ1-5
v_gene: TRBV18
d_gene: TRBD1
abundance: NA

CDR3aa: CSAFFPLKETQYF
CDR3nt: TGCAGCGCGTTTTTTCCACTTAAAGAGACCCAGTACTTC
j_gene: TRBJ2-5
v_gene: TRBV29-1
d_gene: NA
abundance: few

CDR3aa: CATSRITSSPSTEQFF
CDR3nt: TGTGCCACCAGCAGAATTACTAGCTCCCCGAGCACCGAGCAGTTCTTC
j_gene: TRBJ2-1
v_gene: TRBV15
d_gene: NA
abundance: once

CDR3aa: CASSRLAGRTYEQYF
CDR3nt: TGCGCCAGCAGCCGACTAGCGGGACGTACCTACGAGCAGTACTTC
j_gene: TRBJ2-7
v_gene: TRBV5-1
d_gene: TRBD2
abundance: NA